This TCR beta chain was recorded in a study of identical twins. Study-wide findings and caveats: Interpretation of the results relied on cross-sectional statistical analysis and not on following the same donors.

Trimming removed 7 bases from V and 5 bases from J; junction bases left unmatched: 2. The CDR3 sequence is 12 residues long. The germline CDR1 and CDR2 sequences are SQVTM and ANQGSEA. From the 5' RACE reads, TCRdb called clonotypes with MiXCR, one entry per CDR3 protein. The table records hundreds of thousands of distinct CDR3 sequences, approximately 24% of them present only once. This clonotype was observed at least ten times. The antigen remains unidentified. The sample was also linked to a second study, of T cells expressing NK-cell markers.

The sample consisted of CD4+ T cells sorted from blood. This chain uses TRBV29-1 with TRBJ2-7, with 13 bases lining up with TRBD2. The sequence came from a woman under 30 in good health. CDR3 protein: CSGTSGRDEQYF. DNA for the CDR3: TGCAGCGGGACTAGCGGGAGAGACGAGCAGTACTTC.